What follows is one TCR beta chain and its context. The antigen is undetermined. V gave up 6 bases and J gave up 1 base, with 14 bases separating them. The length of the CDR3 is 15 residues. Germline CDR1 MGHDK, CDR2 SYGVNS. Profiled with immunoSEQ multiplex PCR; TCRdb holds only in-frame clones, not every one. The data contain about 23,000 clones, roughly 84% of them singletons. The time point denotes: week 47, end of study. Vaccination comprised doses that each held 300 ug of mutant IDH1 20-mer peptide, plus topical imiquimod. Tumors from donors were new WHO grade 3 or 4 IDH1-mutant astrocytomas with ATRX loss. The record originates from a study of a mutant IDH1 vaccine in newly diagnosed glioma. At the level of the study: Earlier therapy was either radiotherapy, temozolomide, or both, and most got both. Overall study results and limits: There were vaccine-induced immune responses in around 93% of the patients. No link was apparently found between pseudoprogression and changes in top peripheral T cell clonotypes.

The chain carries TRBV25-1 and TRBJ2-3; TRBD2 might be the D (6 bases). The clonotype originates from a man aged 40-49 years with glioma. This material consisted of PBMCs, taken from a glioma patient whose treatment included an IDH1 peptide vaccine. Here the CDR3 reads CASRNAGYGTDTQYF. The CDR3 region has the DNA TGTGCCAGCAGGAATGCGGGATATGGCACAGATACGCAGTATTTT.